Below are 28 T cell receptor beta chains sequenced from a single sample in a study of blood T cell repertoires in COVID-19. Profiled with immunoSEQ multiplex PCR; TCRdb holds only in-frame clones, not every one. This table holds around 53,000 clones, approximately 91% found once. Sequencing was performed on peripheral blood. The receptor set was obtained from a human donor in a cohort sampled during active COVID-19.

The gene calls are TRBV15 and TRBJ2-7, with D unresolved. The CDR3 spans 13 residues. V was pared by 0 bases and J by 0 bases, with 3 bases between. Germline V CDR1 and CDR2: LNHNV, YYDKDF (reference sequence). The CDR3 DNA sequence: TGTGCCACCAGCAGAGACAGCTCCTACGAGCAGTACGTC. This translates into CATSRDSSYEQYV.

The rearrangement links TRBV3-1 (or the pseudogene TRBV3-2) to TRBJ1-2; D gene uncertain. Trimming cost V 5 bases and J 4 bases, with 14 bases left between them. This CDR3 region has 14 residues. CDR1 and CDR2 from the germline V gene are LGHDT and YNNKEL (reference sequence). CDR3 loop: CASSLRRGLYGYTF. The CDR3 DNA follows: TGTGCCAGCAGCTTACGGCGCGGACTCTATGGCTACACCTTC.

The chain is built from TRBV2 and TRBJ1-2, with 7 positions matching TRBD1. The germline CDR1 and CDR2 sequences are SNHLY and FYNNEI. This CDR3 is built from 14 residues. The ends lost 6 bases at V and 4 bases at J; junction bases unmatched: 8. The CDR3, as DNA: TGTGCCAGCAGCTCCCCGGACAGGTTCTATGGCTACACCTTC. Translated: CASSSPDRFYGYTF.

The chain is built from TRBV6-6 and TRBJ2-3; 8 bases are a match to TRBD2. The CDR3 has 15 amino acids. Germline V gene data show CDR1 as MNHNY and CDR2 as SVGAGI (reference sequence). Unmatched junction bases numbered 12, after V lost 6 bases and J lost 7 bases. As DNA, the CDR3 is TGTGCCAGCAGCCCACGGGGGGGGGCTACCTATACGCAGTATTTT. Its protein product is CASSPRGGATYTQYF.

The chain has TRBV3-1 (or the pseudogene TRBV3-2) and TRBJ2-3; D call uncertain. The CDR3 extends over 14 amino acids. Trimming took off 2 bases at V and 6 bases at J, with 12 bases between the two ends. Germline V gene sequence: CDR1 LGHDT, CDR2 YNNKEL (reference sequence). As DNA, the CDR3 is TGTGCCAGCAGCCAAAATCCTGTCTCGGATACGCAGTATTTT. Translated: CASSQNPVSDTQYF.

The chain links TRBV7-9 to TRBJ2-5; possible D gene TRBD1, 5 bases. The CDR3 length is 15 residues. Germline CDR1 is SEHNR and CDR2 is FQNEAQ (reference sequence). V lost 0 bases to trimming and J lost 2 bases, with 10 bases between them. DNA for the CDR3: TGTGCCAGCAGCTTAGCAGGGGCCCGACAAGAGACCCAGTACTTC. Its protein product is CASSLAGARQETQYF. Supplemented by reference TRBV7-9 and TRBJ2-5, the full variable domain reads DTGVSQNPRHKITKRGQNVTFRCDPISEHNRLYWYRQTLGQGPEFLTYFQNEAQLEKSRLLSDRFSAERPKGSFSTLEIQRTEQGDSAMYLCASSLAGARQETQYFGPGTRLLVL.

The table lists this clone with a count of one. This chain joins TRBV28 and TRBJ1-1; possible D gene TRBD1, 6 bases. This CDR3 comprises 15 residues. Trimming pared 5 bases from V and 5 bases from J, leaving 18 bases between. In germline, CDR1 is MDHEN, CDR2 SYDVKM. CDR3 sequence reads: CASSPERGGSTEAFF. The CDR3 DNA follows: TGTGCCAGCAGTCCGGAAAGGGGGGGTAGTACTGAAGCTTTCTTT. The full variable domain, in which reference TRBV28 and TRBJ1-1 provide the parts outside the CDR3, is DVKVTQSSRYLVKRTGEKVFLECVQDMDHENMFWYRQDPGLGLRLIYFSYDVKMKEKGDIPEGYSVSREKKERFSLILESASTNQTSMYLCASSPERGGSTEAFFGQGTRLTVV.

The chain employs TRBV5-6 and TRBJ2-3, with 10 bases that match TRBD2. The CDR3 sequence is 17 residues long. Germline values: CDR1 SGHDT, CDR2 YYEEEE. Trimming took 0 bases from V and 2 from J; bases not matched to a gene: 6. CDR3 DNA sequence: TGTGCCAGCAGCTTGGAGACTAGCGGGCCTAACACAGATACGCAGTATTTT. It yields the protein CASSLETSGPNTDTQYF.

J is TRBJ2-2 and V is TRBV7-2; D is possibly TRBD2 (5 bases). Trimming cost V 1 base and J 7 bases, with 13 bases left between them. Germline CDR1 and CDR2: SGHTA and FQGNSA. CDR3 length: 15 amino acids. CDR3 amino acids: CASSLEIGDSGELFF. CDR3 nucleotide sequence: TGTGCCAGCAGCTTAGAAATCGGGGATAGCGGGGAGCTGTTTTTT.

The chain couples TRBV10-2 to TRBJ2-1; 8 bases fit TRBD1. Trimming cost V 8 bases and J 4 bases; bases outside gene matches: 7. The CDR3 length is 14 residues. Germline V gives CDR1 WSHSY, CDR2 SAAADI. The CDR3 nucleotides are TGCGCCAGCTCCGGACAGGGACCGTACAATGAGCAGTTCTTC. It translates to CASSGQGPYNEQFF.

This clone was detected only once. The chain carries TRBV9 and TRBJ1-2; D unclear. CDR3 length: 13 residues. Germline V lookup: CDR1 SGDLS, CDR2 YYNGEE. The V end was cut by 5 bases, the J end by 8 bases, with 16 bases between. CDR3 sequence: CASRVSGAMGYTF. Written as DNA, the CDR3 is TGTGCCAGCAGAGTTTCCGGTGCTATGGGCTACACCTTC.

This clone was seen only once. This rearrangement joins TRBV5-5 to TRBJ1-1, with D unresolved. From germline, CDR1 is SGHKS and CDR2 YYEKEE (reference sequence). CDR3 length: 15 residues. Trimming left V 6 bases short and J 2 bases short, with 17 bases between. CDR3 in amino acids: CASTPFGNANTEAFF. The DNA for the CDR3 is TGTGCCAGCACCCCATTCGGGAATGCAAACACTGAAGCTTTCTTT.

The rearrangement joins TRBV28 to TRBJ1-1, with D possibly TRBD1 on 5 matching bases. Germline CDR1 is MDHEN and CDR2 is SYDVKM. CDR3 length: 17 residues. V was pared by 3 bases and J by 4 bases, with 21 bases between. This CDR3 is CASSFRRGGAWSTEAFF. The CDR3 bases are TGTGCCAGCAGTTTCAGGAGGGGCGGTGCCTGGAGCACTGAAGCTTTCTTT.

With regard to this clone: Other nucleotide sequences from this sample produce the same CDR3. This chain links TRBV5-5 with TRBJ2-2, with 12 nucleotides matching TRBD2. The CDR3 is 18 residues long. The V gene's germline CDR1 is SGHKS and CDR2 YYEKEE (reference sequence). Trimming at V came to 0 bases and at J to 0 bases, leaving 3 bases not matched to a gene. The CDR3 bases are TGTGCCAGCAGCTTGGGCCTAGCGGGGGGGCCGAACACCGGGGAGCTGTTTTTT. This codes for CASSLGLAGGPNTGELFF.

CDR3 in DNA: TGTGCCTGGAGCGCTAAGGACAGGGCTAGCTACGAGCAGTACGTC. Encoded protein: CAWSAKDRASYEQYV. The gene calls are TRBV30 and TRBJ2-7; the match to TRBD1 covers 8 bases. The V and J ends lost 3 bases and 3 bases, in that order; junction bases with no gene match: 10. This CDR3 region has 15 residues. Germline CDR1 GTSNPN, CDR2 SVGIG (reference sequence).

This chain links TRBV19 with TRBJ1-6; D call uncertain. Trimming took 2 bases from V and 10 from J, leaving 15 bases between them. The CDR3 sequence is 15 residues long. Germline V gene lookup returns CDR1 LNHDA and CDR2 SQIVND (reference sequence). CDR3 amino acids: CASSIRSPAGSPLHF. The CDR3 DNA is TGTGCCAGTAGTATACGGAGCCCCGCGGGGTCACCCCTCCACTTT.

V is TRBV7-9 and J is TRBJ1-2; D remains unclear. Germline V gene lookup returns CDR1 SEHNR and CDR2 FQNEAQ (reference sequence). The CDR3 runs to 11 residues. Trimming cost V 6 bases and J 10 bases, with 12 bases left between them. CDR3 residues: CASRKEGDYTF. The CDR3 bases are TGTGCCAGCAGGAAGGAGGGAGACTACACCTTC.

The V call is TRBV6-2 or TRBV6-3, the J call TRBJ2-1, with 8 bases lining up with TRBD2. CDR1 is MNHEY, CDR2 SVGEGT, per germline. CDR3 length: 15 residues. With 4 bases clipped from V and 3 bases from J, the junction kept 5 bases outside the gene matches. The CDR3 sequence is CASSFRGGYYNEQFF. The CDR3, as DNA: TGTGCCAGCAGTTTCCGGGGGGGATACTACAATGAGCAGTTCTTC.

The V and J genes are TRBV5-6 and TRBJ2-5; D unclear. Trimming shortened V by 2 bases and J by 1 base, and 9 bases separated the two germline ends. Germline V gives CDR1 SGHDT, CDR2 YYEEEE. The CDR3 has 14 residues. The CDR3 nucleotides are TGTGCCAGCAGCTTTGGGCGCCCCCAAGAGACCCAGTACTTC. Protein: CASSFGRPQETQYF.

The chain links TRBV10-3 to TRBJ1-1, with D unclear. The CDR3 totals 15 residues. The V end was cut by 0 bases, the J end by 2 bases, with 10 bases between. Germline V gene sequence: CDR1 ENHRY, CDR2 SYGVKD. The CDR3 region is CAISESRDKNTEAFF. CDR3 DNA: TGTGCCATCAGTGAGTCTCGGGATAAAAACACTGAAGCTTTCTTT.

V usage is TRBV7-9 and J usage is TRBJ2-5, with D possibly being TRBD2 (5 bases). Trimming took off 8 bases at V and 4 bases at J, with 8 bases between the two ends. CDR3 length equals 11 residues. CDR1 is SEHNR, CDR2 FQNEAQ, per germline (reference sequence). In DNA, the CDR3 is TGTGCCAGCGCTAGCCCAGAGACCCAGTACTTC. Translating it yields CASASPETQYF.

The chain joins TRBV30 to TRBJ1-6, with D maybe TRBD1 (5 bases). Trimming stripped 4 bases from V and 13 bases from J, with 17 bases between. Per germline, CDR1 GTSNPN and CDR2 SVGIG (reference sequence). CDR3 size: 13 residues. Written as DNA, the CDR3 is TGTGCCTGGACCCAGAGCCGGGGGTGGCCCCTCCACTTT. It yields the protein CAWTQSRGWPLHF.

This clone was picked up a small number of times. This chain links TRBV10-1 with TRBJ1-4, with 8 bases matching TRBD1. V shed 7 bases and J 6 bases; nucleotides not matched to a gene: 7. The CDR3 is 14 residues long. CDR1 WNHNN and CDR2 SYGVQD come from the germline V gene (reference sequence). The DNA of the CDR3 is TGCGCCAGCATGTTCAGGGGGCGTTATGAAAAACTGTTTTTT. It encodes CASMFRGRYEKLFF.

The V and J genes are TRBV27 and TRBJ2-7; 10 nucleotides agree with TRBD1. The CDR3 is 14 amino acids. V shed 5 bases, J shed 3 bases, and the junction held 4 bases outside the gene matches. The germline V gene encodes CDR1 MNHEY and CDR2 SMNVEV (reference sequence). CDR3 region: CASSPRTGGYEQYF. The DNA for the CDR3 is TGTGCCAGCAGTCCCCGGACAGGGGGCTACGAGCAGTACTTC.

The gene calls are TRBV6-5 and TRBJ1-6; no reliable D call. CDR1 and CDR2 from the germline V gene are MNHEY and SVGAGI. This CDR3 region has 13 residues. V lost 10 bases to trimming and J lost 8 bases, with 15 bases between them. The CDR3 DNA reads as TGTGCCACTTCCCCTATTGCGGATTCACCCCTCCACTTT. Translated: CATSPIADSPLHF.

The chain is built from TRBV7-3 and TRBJ2-1, with D perhaps TRBD1 (6 bases). CDR1 SGHTA and CDR2 FQGTGA come from the germline V gene. The V end was cut by 3 bases, the J end by 2 bases, with 8 bases between. The CDR3 is 14 amino acids. The CDR3 loop is CASSLGAPYNEQFF. The CDR3 DNA follows: TGTGCCAGCAGCTTGGGGGCTCCCTACAATGAGCAGTTCTTC.

V gene TRBV13 combines with J gene TRBJ2-3; D is perhaps TRBD2 (6 bases). Trimming cost V 4 bases and J 4 bases, with 18 bases left between them. The CDR3 sequence is 16 residues long. Per germline, CDR1 PRHDT and CDR2 FYEKMQ (reference sequence). This CDR3 reads CASSSRVLARADTQYF. The CDR3 nucleotides read TGTGCCAGCAGCTCCCGGGTGCTAGCGCGTGCAGATACGCAGTATTTT.

This clone came up once. The genes are TRBV4-3 and TRBJ1-2, with no clear D. The V end lost 0 bases, the J end lost 3 bases, and 5 bases lay between the germline ends. This CDR3 is 13 amino acids long. Germline loops: CDR1 LGHNA, CDR2 YSLEER. For the CDR3, the DNA is TGCGCCAGCAGCCAAGATCGGTACTATGGCTACACCTTC. Translating it yields CASSQDRYYGYTF.